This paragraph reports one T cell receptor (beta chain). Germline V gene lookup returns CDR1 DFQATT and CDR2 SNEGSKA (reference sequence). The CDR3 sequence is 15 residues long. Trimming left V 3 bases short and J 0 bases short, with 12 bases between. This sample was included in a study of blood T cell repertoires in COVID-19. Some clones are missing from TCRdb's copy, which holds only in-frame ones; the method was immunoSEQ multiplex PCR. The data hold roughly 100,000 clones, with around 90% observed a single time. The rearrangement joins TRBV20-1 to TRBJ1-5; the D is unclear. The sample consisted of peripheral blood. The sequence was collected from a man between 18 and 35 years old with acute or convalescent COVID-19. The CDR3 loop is CSASSVLNSNQPQHF. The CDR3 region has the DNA TGCAGTGCTAGTTCAGTTCTCAATAGCAATCAGCCCCAGCATTTT.